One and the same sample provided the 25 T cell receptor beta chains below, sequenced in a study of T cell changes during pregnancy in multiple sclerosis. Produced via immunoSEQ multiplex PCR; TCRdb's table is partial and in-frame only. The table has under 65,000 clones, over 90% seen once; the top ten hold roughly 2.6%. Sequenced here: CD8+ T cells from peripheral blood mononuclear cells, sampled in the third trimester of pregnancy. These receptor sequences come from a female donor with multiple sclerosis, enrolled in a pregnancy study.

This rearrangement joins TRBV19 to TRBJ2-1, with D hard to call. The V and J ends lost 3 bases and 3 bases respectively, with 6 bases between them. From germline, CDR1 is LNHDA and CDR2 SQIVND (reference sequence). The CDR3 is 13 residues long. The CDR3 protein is CASSMSVYNEQFF. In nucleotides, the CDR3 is TGTGCCAGTAGTATGTCAGTCTACAATGAGCAGTTCTTC.

The CDR3 sequence is CASSTGALVDTGELFF. In DNA form, the CDR3 reads TGTGCCAGCAGTACAGGGGCACTAGTGGACACCGGGGAGCTGTTTTTT. The chain employs TRBV28 and TRBJ2-2, with 7 bases identical to TRBD1. The V gene's germline CDR1 is MDHEN and CDR2 SYDVKM. This CDR3 is built from 16 residues. V shed 5 bases and J 3 bases; nucleotides not matched to a gene: 9. The full variable domain, with the rest looked up from reference TRBV28 and TRBJ2-2, is DVKVTQSSRYLVKRTGEKVFLECVQDMDHENMFWYRQDPGLGLRLIYFSYDVKMKEKGDIPEGYSVSREKKERFSLILESASTNQTSMYLCASSTGALVDTGELFFGEGSRLTVL.

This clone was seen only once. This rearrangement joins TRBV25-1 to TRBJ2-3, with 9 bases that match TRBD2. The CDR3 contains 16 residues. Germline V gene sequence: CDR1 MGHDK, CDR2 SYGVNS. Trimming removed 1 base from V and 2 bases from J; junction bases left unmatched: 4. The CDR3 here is CASSEFVAGATDTQYF. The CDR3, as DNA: TGTGCCAGCAGTGAATTCGTAGCGGGGGCCACAGATACGCAGTATTTT.

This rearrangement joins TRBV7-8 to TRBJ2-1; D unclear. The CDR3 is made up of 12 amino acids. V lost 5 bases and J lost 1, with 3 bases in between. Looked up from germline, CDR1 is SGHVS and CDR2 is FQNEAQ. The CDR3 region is CASSLSYNEQFF. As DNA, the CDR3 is TGTGCCAGCAGCCTTTCCTACAATGAGCAGTTCTTC. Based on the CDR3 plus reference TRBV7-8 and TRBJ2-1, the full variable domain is GAGVSQSPRYKVAKRGQDVALRCDPISGHVSLFWYQQALGQGPEFLTYFQNEAQLDKSGLPSDRFFAERPEGSVSTLKIQRTQQEDSAVYLCASSLSYNEQFFGPGTRLTVL.

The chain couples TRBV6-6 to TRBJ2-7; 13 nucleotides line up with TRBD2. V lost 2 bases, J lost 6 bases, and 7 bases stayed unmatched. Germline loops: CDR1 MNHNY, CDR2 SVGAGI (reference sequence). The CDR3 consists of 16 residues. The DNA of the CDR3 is TGTGCCAGCAGTTACCCCGGACTAGCGGGAGTCCCCGAGCAGTACTTC. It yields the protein CASSYPGLAGVPEQYF.

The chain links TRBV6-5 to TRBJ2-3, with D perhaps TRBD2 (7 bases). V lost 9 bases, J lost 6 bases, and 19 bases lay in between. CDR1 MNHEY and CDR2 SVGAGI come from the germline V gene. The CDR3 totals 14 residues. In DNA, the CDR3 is TGTGCCAGTGGGGGAGGGGGGGGTATGGATACGCAGTATTTT. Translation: CASGGGGGMDTQYF.

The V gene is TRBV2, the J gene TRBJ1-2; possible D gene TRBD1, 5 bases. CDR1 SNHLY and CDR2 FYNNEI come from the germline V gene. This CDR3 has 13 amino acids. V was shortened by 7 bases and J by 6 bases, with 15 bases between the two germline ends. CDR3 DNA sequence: TGTGCCAGCAATGGAGGGGCGAAAGATGGCTACACCTTC. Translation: CASNGGAKDGYTF.

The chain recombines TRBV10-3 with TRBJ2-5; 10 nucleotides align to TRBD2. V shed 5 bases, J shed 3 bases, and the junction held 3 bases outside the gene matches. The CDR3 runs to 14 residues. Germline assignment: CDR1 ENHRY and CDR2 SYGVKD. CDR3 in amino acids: CAISLLAGEETQYF. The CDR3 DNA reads TGTGCCATCAGTCTTCTAGCGGGAGAAGAGACCCAGTACTTC.

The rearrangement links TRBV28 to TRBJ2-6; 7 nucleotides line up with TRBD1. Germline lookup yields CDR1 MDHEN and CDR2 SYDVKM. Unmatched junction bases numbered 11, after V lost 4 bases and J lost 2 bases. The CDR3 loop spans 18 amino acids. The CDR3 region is CASSSPRLTGTGANVLTF. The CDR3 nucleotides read TGTGCCAGCAGTTCCCCCCGACTGACAGGGACTGGGGCCAACGTCCTGACTTTC.

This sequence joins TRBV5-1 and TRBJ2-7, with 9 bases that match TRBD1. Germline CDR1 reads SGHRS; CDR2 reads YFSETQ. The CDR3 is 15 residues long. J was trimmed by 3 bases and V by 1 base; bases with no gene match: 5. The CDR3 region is CASSLSGTGYYEQYF. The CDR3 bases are TGCGCCAGCAGCTTGTCCGGGACAGGGTACTACGAGCAGTACTTC.

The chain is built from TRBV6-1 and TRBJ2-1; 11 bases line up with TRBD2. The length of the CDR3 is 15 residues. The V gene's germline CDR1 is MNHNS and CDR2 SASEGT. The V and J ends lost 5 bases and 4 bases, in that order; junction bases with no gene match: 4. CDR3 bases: TGTGCCAGCAGTTTCCTAGCGGGAGGATACAATGAGCAGTTCTTC. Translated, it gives CASSFLAGGYNEQFF.

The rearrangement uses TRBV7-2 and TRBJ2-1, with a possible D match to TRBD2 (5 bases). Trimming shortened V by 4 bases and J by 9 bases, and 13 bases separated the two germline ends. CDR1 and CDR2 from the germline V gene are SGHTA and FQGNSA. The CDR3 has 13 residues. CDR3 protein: CASSYEGVREQFF. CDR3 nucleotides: TGTGCCAGCAGCTATGAGGGAGTGCGTGAGCAGTTCTTC.

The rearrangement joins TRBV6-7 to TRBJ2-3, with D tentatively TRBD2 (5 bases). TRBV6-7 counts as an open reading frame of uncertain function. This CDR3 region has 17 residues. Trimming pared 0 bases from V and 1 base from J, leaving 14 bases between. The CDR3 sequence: CASSYSIGVEGTDTQYF. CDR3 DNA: TGTGCCAGCAGTTACTCGATCGGGGTTGAGGGCACAGATACGCAGTATTTT.

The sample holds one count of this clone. CDR3 protein: CASSSRVPQETQYF. DNA for the CDR3: TGTGCCAGCAGTTCCCGCGTCCCTCAAGAGACCCAGTACTTC. The chain is built from TRBV27 and TRBJ2-5; D gene unclear. Germline V gene data show CDR1 as MNHEY and CDR2 as SMNVEV (reference sequence). V was pared by 4 bases and J by 2 bases, with 11 bases between. This CDR3 spans 14 amino acids.

Here the CDR3 reads CASSDARASEQFF. CDR3 coding DNA: TGCGCCAGCTCCGATGCGCGGGCGAGTGAGCAGTTCTTC. The gene calls are TRBV4-1 and TRBJ2-1; D is perhaps TRBD2 (5 bases). V was pared by 8 bases and J by 9 bases, with 17 bases between. CDR1 and CDR2 from the germline V gene are MGHRA and YSYEKL. There are 13 residues in the CDR3.

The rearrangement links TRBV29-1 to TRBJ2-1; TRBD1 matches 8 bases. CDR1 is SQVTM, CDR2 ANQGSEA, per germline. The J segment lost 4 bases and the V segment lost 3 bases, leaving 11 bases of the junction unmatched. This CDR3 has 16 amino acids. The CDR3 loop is CSVEGPDRANYNEQFF. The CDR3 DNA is TGCAGCGTTGAGGGGCCGGACAGGGCAAATTACAATGAGCAGTTCTTC.

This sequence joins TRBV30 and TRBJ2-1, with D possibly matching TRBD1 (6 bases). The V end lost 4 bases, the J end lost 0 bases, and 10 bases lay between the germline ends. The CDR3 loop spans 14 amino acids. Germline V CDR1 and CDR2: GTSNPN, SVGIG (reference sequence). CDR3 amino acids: CAWNRESSYNEQFF. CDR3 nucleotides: TGTGCCTGGAACAGGGAAAGCTCCTACAATGAGCAGTTCTTC.

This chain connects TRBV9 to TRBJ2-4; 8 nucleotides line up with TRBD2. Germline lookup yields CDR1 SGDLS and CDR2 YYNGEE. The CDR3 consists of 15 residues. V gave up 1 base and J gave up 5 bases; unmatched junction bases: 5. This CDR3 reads CASSVLDGGENIQYF. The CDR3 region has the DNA TGTGCCAGCAGCGTACTCGACGGGGGGGAAAACATTCAGTACTTC.

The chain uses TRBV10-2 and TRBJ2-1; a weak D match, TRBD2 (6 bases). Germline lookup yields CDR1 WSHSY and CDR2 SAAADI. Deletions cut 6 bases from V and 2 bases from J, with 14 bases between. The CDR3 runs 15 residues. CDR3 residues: CASRSQLAAYNEQFF. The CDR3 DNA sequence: TGCGCCAGCAGATCGCAACTAGCAGCCTACAATGAGCAGTTCTTC.

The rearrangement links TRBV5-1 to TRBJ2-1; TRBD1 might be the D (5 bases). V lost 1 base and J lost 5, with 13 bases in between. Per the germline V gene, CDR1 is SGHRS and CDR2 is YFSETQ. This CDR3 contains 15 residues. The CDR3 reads CASSLLPGRNNEQFF. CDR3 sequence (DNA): TGCGCCAGCAGCTTGTTGCCAGGGCGCAACAATGAGCAGTTCTTC.

The CDR3 DNA follows: TGTGCCAGCAGCTTGGCAGAAATGAATGAGCAGTTCTTC. Residues: CASSLAEMNEQFF. The J gene is TRBJ2-1, the V gene TRBV5-6; D not certain. Germline CDR1 SGHDT, CDR2 YYEEEE. V was pared by 0 bases and J by 7 bases, with 8 bases between. The CDR3 loop spans 13 amino acids.

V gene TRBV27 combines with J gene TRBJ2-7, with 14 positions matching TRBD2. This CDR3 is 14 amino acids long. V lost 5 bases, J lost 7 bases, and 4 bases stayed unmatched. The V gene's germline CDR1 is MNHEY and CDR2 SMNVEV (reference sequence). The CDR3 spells CASSGLAGGWEQYF. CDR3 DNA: TGTGCCAGCAGTGGACTAGCGGGAGGTTGGGAGCAGTACTTC.

CDR3 sequence reads: CASSVGGETQYF. The CDR3 DNA sequence: TGTGCCAGCTCAGTGGGAGGAGAGACCCAGTACTTC. The chain combines TRBV13 with TRBJ2-5, with D perhaps TRBD2 (6 bases). The CDR3 totals 12 residues. Germline-derived CDR1 and CDR2 are PRHDT and FYEKMQ (reference sequence). Trimming left V 8 bases short and J 4 bases short, with 11 bases between.

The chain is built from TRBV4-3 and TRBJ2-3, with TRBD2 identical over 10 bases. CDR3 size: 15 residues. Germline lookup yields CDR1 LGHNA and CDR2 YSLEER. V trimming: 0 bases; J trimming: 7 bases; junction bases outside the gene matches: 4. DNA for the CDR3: TGCGCCAGCAGCCAAGATCGGACTAGCGGATATACGCAGTATTTT. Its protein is CASSQDRTSGYTQYF.

CDR3 nucleotide sequence: TGTGCCAGCTCACTTGTCCCCCCGGAGCAGGGGTCCCACAATGAGCAGTTCTTC. This gives the protein CASSLVPPEQGSHNEQFF. The chain recombines TRBV18 with TRBJ2-1; tentative D call: TRBD1 (6 bases). This CDR3 comprises 18 residues. In germline, CDR1 is KGHSH, CDR2 LQKENI. V dropped 4 bases and J dropped 5 bases, with 24 bases sitting between them.